The sequence of this T cell receptor beta chain was determined in a study of blood T cell repertoires in COVID-19. Study summary: Sites across the United States, Italy and Spain contributed samples from acute and convalescent COVID-19. Sources were T cells, B-cell-depleted T cells, or PBMCs; the material itself was cDNA or gDNA.

A few counts support this clone. Authors' methods: Reference gene primer amplification gave nucleated cell count estimates. Assay: immunoSEQ multiplex PCR; the TCRdb copy retains only in-frame clones and omits some. V, J and clone size are those of that table, while D and trimming were read from the DNA. The data show 60,000 to 70,000 clones, 74% seen once. The CDR3 runs to 15 residues. Germline CDR1 and CDR2: MNHEY and SVGAGI. The V gene lost 6 bases and the J gene lost 2 bases, with 14 bases spanning the gap. Material: peripheral blood. The TCR was taken from a woman older than 75 with acute or convalescent COVID-19. The chain links TRBV6-5 to TRBJ1-5, with unresolved D. The CDR3 bases are TGTGCCAGCAGCATGGGAGGTATAGGCAATCAGCCCCAGCATTTT. It is translated as CASSMGGIGNQPQHF.